This paragraph reports one T cell receptor (beta chain). Antigen unknown. The sample is drawn from a study of immune evolution from preneoplasia to lung adenocarcinoma. As for the study in general: HLA loss of heterozygosity: about 7% AIS, over 12% MIA, about 31% ADC, none AAH. General study points: From normal lung to invasive adenocarcinoma, top clone frequencies appeared to decrease. Highest clonality occurred in KRAS-mutant, not EGFR-mutant or double wild-type, nodules.

Resections took place in Japan or China from about 2014 to 2018. TCRdb's table, derived via immunoSEQ multiplex PCR, lists solely in-frame clones and lacks some. The sample gives approximately 12,000 clones, roughly 89% of which show up once; approximately 3.5% is in the top ten. CDR1 and CDR2 (germline): MNHEY, SVGAGI. V was clipped by 5 bases and J by 5 bases; unmatched bases: 5. This CDR3 spans 13 amino acids. The chain employs TRBV6-5 and TRBJ1-2; 7 nucleotides align to TRBD1. This TCR was sampled from a person between 65 and 80 years old with invasive lung adenocarcinoma. The sample comprised FFPE invasive lung adenocarcinoma tissue. The CDR3 nucleotides are TGTGCCAGCAGTGGGGGACAGAGTTATGGCTACACCTTC. Encoded protein: CASSGGQSYGYTF.